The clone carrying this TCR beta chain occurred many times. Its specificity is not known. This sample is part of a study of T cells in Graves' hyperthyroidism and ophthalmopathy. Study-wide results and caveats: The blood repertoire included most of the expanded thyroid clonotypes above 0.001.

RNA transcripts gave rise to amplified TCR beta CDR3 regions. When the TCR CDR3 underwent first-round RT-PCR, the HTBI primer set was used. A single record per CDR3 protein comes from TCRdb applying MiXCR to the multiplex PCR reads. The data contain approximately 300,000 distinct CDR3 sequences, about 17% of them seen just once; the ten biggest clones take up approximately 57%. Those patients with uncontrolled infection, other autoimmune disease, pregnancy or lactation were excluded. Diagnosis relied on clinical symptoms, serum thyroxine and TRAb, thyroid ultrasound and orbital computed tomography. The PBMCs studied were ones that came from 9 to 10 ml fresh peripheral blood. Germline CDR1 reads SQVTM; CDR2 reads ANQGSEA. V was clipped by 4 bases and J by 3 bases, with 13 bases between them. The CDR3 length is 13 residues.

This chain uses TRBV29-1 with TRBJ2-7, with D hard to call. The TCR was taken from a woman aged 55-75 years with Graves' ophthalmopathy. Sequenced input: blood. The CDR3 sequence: CSVVPAGIYEQYF. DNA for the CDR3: TGCAGCGTTGTCCCGGCCGGAATCTACGAGCAGTACTTC.